This TCR beta chain was identified in a study of blood T cell repertoires in COVID-19. Overall study context: Acute and convalescent COVID-19 samples came from the United States, Italy and Spain. PBMCs, B-cell-depleted T cells, or T cells were the source of the cDNA or gDNA that made up the material.

The CDR3 totals 14 residues. V was cut by 3 bases and J by 4 bases, with 12 bases left in between. Germline V gene data show CDR1 as KGHSH and CDR2 as LQKENI. Original handling: Estimated nucleated cell counts came from reference gene primer amplification. Measured with immunoSEQ multiplex PCR; TCRdb has only the in-frame clones, and not every one. V and J calls and clone size are those listed in that table; D and trimming were worked out from the DNA. The sample has roughly 100,000 clones, approximately 80% seen once. The V gene is TRBV18, the J gene TRBJ1-2; the D gene is possibly TRBD1 (5 bases). What was sequenced was peripheral blood. The sequence came from a human donor in a cohort sampled during active COVID-19. CDR3 region: CASSPAGLGYGYTF. The CDR3 DNA is TGTGCCAGCTCACCGGCGGGGCTGGGCTATGGCTACACCTTC.